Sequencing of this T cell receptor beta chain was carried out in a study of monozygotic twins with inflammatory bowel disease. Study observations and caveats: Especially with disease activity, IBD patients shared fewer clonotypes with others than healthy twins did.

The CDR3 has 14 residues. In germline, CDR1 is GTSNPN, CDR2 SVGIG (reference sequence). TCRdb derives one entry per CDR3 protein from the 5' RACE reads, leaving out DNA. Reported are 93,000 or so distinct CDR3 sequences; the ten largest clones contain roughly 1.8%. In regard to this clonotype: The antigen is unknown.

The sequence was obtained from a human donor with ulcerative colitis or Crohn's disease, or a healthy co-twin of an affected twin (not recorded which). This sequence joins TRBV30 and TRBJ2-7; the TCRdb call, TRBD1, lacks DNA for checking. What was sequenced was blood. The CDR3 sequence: CAWSVYPGRETQYF.